Presented here are 14 T cell receptor beta chains from one specimen sequenced in a study of CD8+CD57+ T cells in acquired aplastic anemia. For CDR3 and TCR beta VDJ profiling, genomic DNA was the template used. TCRdb redid the calling of the reads with MiXCR, one entry per CDR3 protein. Of roughly 290,000 distinct CDR3 sequences in the sample, under 60% are singletons; the top ten hold 1% to 1.5%. Sequencing involved patients with CD8+CD57+ cell expansion previously shown by flow cytometry. Sequenced input: sorted CD4+, CD8+, or CD8+CD57+ T cells (not recorded which) from PBMCs. These receptor sequences come from a human donor with aplastic anemia.

This clonotype has ten or more counts. This chain connects TRBV20-1 to TRBJ1-1; 8 bases are a match to TRBD1. Germline values: CDR1 DFQATT, CDR2 SNEGSKA (reference sequence). CDR3 size: 16 residues. V lost 0 bases and J lost 5; bases outside the gene matches: 11. CDR3 residues: CSARDFENRGGTEAFF. CDR3 nucleotide sequence: TGCAGTGCTAGAGATTTTGAGAACAGGGGGGGAACTGAAGCTTTCTTT.

The chain couples TRBV5-1 to TRBJ2-7; the match to TRBD2 covers 13 bases. This CDR3 has 15 residues. Germline V gene data show CDR1 as SGHRS and CDR2 as YFSETQ. With 5 bases clipped from V and 4 bases from J, the junction kept 6 bases outside the gene matches. The CDR3 here is CASRRTSGGQYEQYF. CDR3 DNA sequence: TGCGCCAGCAGAAGGACTAGCGGGGGACAGTACGAGCAGTACTTC.

There are many counts of this clonotype. CDR3 in amino acids: CATSRAGLLNYGYTF. CDR3 DNA: TGTGCCACCAGCAGGGCAGGACTCCTTAACTATGGCTACACCTTC. This chain joins TRBV15 and TRBJ1-2; no clear D. Trimming shortened V by 3 bases and J by 1 base, and 12 bases separated the two germline ends. Germline-derived CDR1 and CDR2 are LNHNV and YYDKDF (reference sequence). This CDR3 region has 15 residues. Filled out from reference TRBV15 and TRBJ1-2, the complete variable domain reads DAMVIQNPRYQVTQFGKPVTLSCSQTLNHNVMYWYQQKSSQAPKLLFHYYDKDFNNEADTPDNFQSRRPNTSFCFLDIRSPGLGDTAMYLCATSRAGLLNYGYTFGSGTRLTVV.

This rearrangement joins TRBV6-5 to TRBJ2-7; TRBD1 is a possible D gene (5 bases). The CDR3 sequence is 14 residues long. V shed 2 bases and J shed 3 bases, with 11 bases lying between them. Germline CDR1 and CDR2: MNHEY and SVGAGI. The CDR3 DNA sequence: TGTGCCAGCAGTTACAGGGGCAGTAACTACGAGCAGTACTTC. Translated, it gives CASSYRGSNYEQYF.

This clonotype came up many times. The rearrangement joins TRBV7-9 to TRBJ2-2; D call uncertain. With 1 base removed from V and 5 bases from J, the gap between germline ends came to 8 bases. This CDR3 has 14 amino acids. From germline, CDR1 is SEHNR and CDR2 FQNEAQ (reference sequence). The CDR3 region is CASSLGGVTGELFF. The DNA for the CDR3 is TGTGCCAGCAGCTTAGGAGGCGTTACCGGGGAGCTGTTTTTT.

In its sample, this clonotype was seen many times. V is TRBV6-1 and J is TRBJ1-2; D is unclear. Germline CDR1 MNHNS, CDR2 SASEGT. The CDR3 totals 14 residues. Trimming pared 1 base from V and 5 bases from J, leaving 11 bases between. Here the CDR3 DNA reads TGTGCCAGCAGTGAAGGCCAAGGGCTATATGGCTACACCTTC. Protein product: CASSEGQGLYGYTF.

The CDR3 here is CASCLAGGEDTQYF. The CDR3 nucleotides read TGTGCCAGCTGTCTAGCGGGAGGGGAGGATACGCAGTATTTT. The chain is built from TRBV7-9 and TRBJ2-3; 12 bases are a match to TRBD2. V dropped 8 bases and J dropped 6; count of bases not matched to a gene: 6. The CDR3 spans 14 residues. The germline V gene has CDR1 SEHNR and CDR2 FQNEAQ (reference sequence).

On this clonotype: No conserved phenylalanine or tryptophan ends this CDR3, so it is likely a read error. This chain connects TRBV29-1 to TRBJ1-5; D possibly corresponds to TRBD1 (5 bases). Germline CDR1 reads SQVTM; CDR2 reads ANQGSEA. Deletions cut 0 bases from V and 2 bases from J, with 11 bases between. CDR3 size: 15 residues. The CDR3 spells CSVEEWGDGNQPQHL. In DNA, the CDR3 is TGCAGCGTTGAAGAGTGGGGCGATGGCAATCAGCCCCAGCATCTT.

This clonotype has at least ten counts. The chain has TRBV5-5 and TRBJ1-5, with D unclear. V gave up 0 bases and J gave up 1 base, with 11 bases separating them. Germline V CDR1 and CDR2: SGHKS, YYEKEE (reference sequence). The CDR3 contains 16 residues. The CDR3 reads CASSLGGLNSNQPQHF. CDR3 nucleotides: TGTGCCAGCAGCTTGGGAGGGCTTAACAGCAATCAGCCCCAGCATTTT.

Remarks on this clonotype: A clone one base away is much larger, so this may be a read error. The chain joins TRBV6-1 to TRBJ2-7, with TRBD2 matching 15 bases. V was clipped by 6 bases and J by 7 bases; unmatched bases: 10. Germline V CDR1 and CDR2: MNHNS, SASEGT. The CDR3 runs 16 residues. The chain's CDR3 is CASRFPGLAGGNEQYF. The CDR3 DNA follows: TGTGCCAGCAGGTTCCCGGGACTAGCGGGAGGCAATGAGCAGTACTTC.

V usage is TRBV19 and J usage is TRBJ2-1; D gene uncertain. Germline V gene sequence: CDR1 LNHDA, CDR2 SQIVND (reference sequence). Deletions cut 0 bases from V and 9 bases from J, with 3 bases between. This CDR3 is 11 amino acids long. As DNA, the CDR3 is TGTGCCAGTAGTATAGAGGGTGAGCAGTTCTTC. Its protein product is CASSIEGEQFF. Variable domain in full (rest from reference TRBV19 and TRBJ2-1): DGGITQSPKYLFRKEGQNVTLSCEQNLNHDAMYWYRQDPGQGLRLIYYSQIVNDFQKGDIAEGYSVSREKKESFPLTVTSAQKNPTAFYLCASSIEGEQFFGPGTRLTVL.

Here the CDR3 reads CASSLAGRRGDNEQYF. As DNA, the CDR3 is TGTGCCAGCAGCTTAGCGGGGCGGAGGGGGGACAACGAGCAGTACTTC. The V and J genes are TRBV7-4 and TRBJ2-7, with D tentatively TRBD1 or TRBD2 (6 bases each). Germline CDR1 reads SGHVT; CDR2 reads SQSDAQ. This CDR3 has 16 amino acids. V was trimmed by 0 bases and J by 5 bases, leaving 17 bases between them.

The V call is TRBV10-3, the J call TRBJ1-5; 7 bases line up with TRBD1. The CDR3 spans 15 residues. The germline V gene encodes CDR1 ENHRY and CDR2 SYGVKD. CDR3 residues: CARVRGRGSNQPQHF. The CDR3 DNA follows: TGTGCTAGAGTAAGGGGGCGCGGGAGCAATCAGCCCCAGCATTTT.

This chain uses TRBV9 with TRBJ2-7, with D possibly matching TRBD1 (5 bases). Germline CDR1 and CDR2: SGDLS and YYNGEE. The V and J ends lost 3 bases and 5 bases respectively, with 12 bases between them. The CDR3 consists of 13 residues. DNA of the CDR3: TGTGCCAGCAGCGCCCACGCGACAGACGAGCAGTACTTC. It is translated as CASSAHATDEQYF.